This note documents a single TCR beta chain sequence. The germline V and J ends were trimmed by 3 bases and 0 bases, with 10 bases remaining between them. The CDR3 spans 15 residues. The V gene's germline CDR1 is SEHNR and CDR2 FQNEAQ (reference sequence). Participants, about 18 to 90 years old, spanned 25 or so US areas. Participant-reported clinical history was the basis for cohort assignment. Assay: immunoSEQ multiplex PCR; the TCRdb copy retains only in-frame clones and omits some. In the table there are 300,000 to 350,000 clones, 90% to 95% of which are singletons. This entry is derived from a study of blood T cell repertoires in COVID-19. About the research overall: Sources were T cells, B-cell-depleted T cells, or PBMCs; the material itself was cDNA or gDNA.

The clonotype was recovered from a woman in her 30s who had been exposed to COVID-19. What was sequenced was PBMCs or T cells enriched from blood (not recorded which). This chain uses TRBV7-9 with TRBJ2-3, with a possible D match to TRBD1 (5 bases). The CDR3 sequence: CASSLPGISTDTQYF. The CDR3 DNA reads as TGTGCCAGCAGCTTGCCAGGGATAAGCACAGATACGCAGTATTTT.